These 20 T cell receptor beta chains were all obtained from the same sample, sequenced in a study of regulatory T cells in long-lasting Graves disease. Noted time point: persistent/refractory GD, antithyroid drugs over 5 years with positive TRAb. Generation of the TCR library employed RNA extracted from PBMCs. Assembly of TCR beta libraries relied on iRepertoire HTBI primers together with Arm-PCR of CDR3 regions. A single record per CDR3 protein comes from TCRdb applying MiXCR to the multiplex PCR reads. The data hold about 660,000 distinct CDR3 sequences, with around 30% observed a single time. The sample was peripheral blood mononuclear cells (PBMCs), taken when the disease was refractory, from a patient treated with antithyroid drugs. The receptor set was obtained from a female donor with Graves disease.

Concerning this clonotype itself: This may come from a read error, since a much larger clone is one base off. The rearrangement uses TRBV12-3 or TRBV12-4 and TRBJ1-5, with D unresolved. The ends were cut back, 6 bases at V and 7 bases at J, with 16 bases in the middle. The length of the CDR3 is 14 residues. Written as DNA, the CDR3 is TGTGCCAGCAGATTCAGGAAGGGCGACCAGCCCCAGCATTTT. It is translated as CASRFRKGDQPQHF.

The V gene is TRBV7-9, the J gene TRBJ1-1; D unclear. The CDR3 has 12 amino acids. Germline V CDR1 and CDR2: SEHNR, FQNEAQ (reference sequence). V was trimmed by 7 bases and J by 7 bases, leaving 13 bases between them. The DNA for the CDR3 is TGTGCCAGCACCAGATTAGGAAGTGAAGCTTTCTTT. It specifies CASTRLGSEAFF.

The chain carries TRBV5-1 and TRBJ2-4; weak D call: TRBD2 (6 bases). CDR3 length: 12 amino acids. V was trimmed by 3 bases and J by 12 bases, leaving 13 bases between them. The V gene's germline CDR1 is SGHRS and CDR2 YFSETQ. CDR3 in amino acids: CASSSEGGSQYF. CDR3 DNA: TGCGCCAGCAGCTCGGAGGGCGGCAGTCAGTACTTC.

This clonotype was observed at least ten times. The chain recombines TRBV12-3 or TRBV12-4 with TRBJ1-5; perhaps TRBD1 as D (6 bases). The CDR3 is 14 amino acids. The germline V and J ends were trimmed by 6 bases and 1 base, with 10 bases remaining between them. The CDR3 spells CASSFGTSNQPQHF. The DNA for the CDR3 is TGTGCCAGCAGCTTCGGGACAAGCAATCAGCCCCAGCATTTT.

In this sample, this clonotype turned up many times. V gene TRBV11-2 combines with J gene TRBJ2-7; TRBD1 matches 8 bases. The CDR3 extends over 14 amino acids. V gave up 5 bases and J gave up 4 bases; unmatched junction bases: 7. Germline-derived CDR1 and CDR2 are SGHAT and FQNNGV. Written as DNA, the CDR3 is TGTGCCAGCAGCCAAGGGACAGGAGCGTACGAGCAGTACTTC. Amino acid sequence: CASSQGTGAYEQYF.

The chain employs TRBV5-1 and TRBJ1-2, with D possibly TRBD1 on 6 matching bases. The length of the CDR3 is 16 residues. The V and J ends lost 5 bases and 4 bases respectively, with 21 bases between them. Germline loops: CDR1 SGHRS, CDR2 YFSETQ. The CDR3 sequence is CASSQNPADSFYGYTF. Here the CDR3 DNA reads TGCGCCAGCAGTCAAAACCCCGCGGACAGTTTCTATGGCTACACCTTC.

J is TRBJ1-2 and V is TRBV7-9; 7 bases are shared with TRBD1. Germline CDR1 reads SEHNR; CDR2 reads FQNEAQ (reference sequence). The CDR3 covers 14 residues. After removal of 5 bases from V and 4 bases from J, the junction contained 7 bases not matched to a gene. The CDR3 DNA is TGTGCCAGCAGCGGCGACAGGGCCCGCTATGGCTACACCTTC. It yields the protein CASSGDRARYGYTF.

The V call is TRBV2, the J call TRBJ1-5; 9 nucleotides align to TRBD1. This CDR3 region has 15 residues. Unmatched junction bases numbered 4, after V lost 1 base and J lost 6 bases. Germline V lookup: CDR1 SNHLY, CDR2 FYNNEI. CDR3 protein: CASSEGGQGGQPQHF. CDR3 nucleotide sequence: TGTGCCAGCAGTGAAGGGGGACAGGGAGGTCAGCCCCAGCATTTT.

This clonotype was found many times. Written as DNA, the CDR3 is TGTGCCAGCAGTTTGTGGCAGGGGAACACTGAAGCTTTCTTT. Its translation: CASSLWQGNTEAFF. J is TRBJ1-1 and V is TRBV28; possibly TRBD1 for D (5 bases). In germline, CDR1 is MDHEN, CDR2 SYDVKM. Trimming took 3 bases from V and 1 from J, leaving 9 bases between them. The CDR3 runs to 14 residues. The full variable domain, rest sourced from reference TRBV28 and TRBJ1-1, is DVKVTQSSRYLVKRTGEKVFLECVQDMDHENMFWYRQDPGLGLRLIYFSYDVKMKEKGDIPEGYSVSREKKERFSLILESASTNQTSMYLCASSLWQGNTEAFFGQGTRLTVV.

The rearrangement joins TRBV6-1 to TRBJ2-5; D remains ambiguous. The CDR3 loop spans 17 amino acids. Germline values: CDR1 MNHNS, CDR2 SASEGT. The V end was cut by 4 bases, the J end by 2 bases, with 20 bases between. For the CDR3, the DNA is TGTGCCAGCAGTGTTTGGTTTCGCGGCAATGATCAAGAGACCCAGTACTTC. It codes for CASSVWFRGNDQETQYF.

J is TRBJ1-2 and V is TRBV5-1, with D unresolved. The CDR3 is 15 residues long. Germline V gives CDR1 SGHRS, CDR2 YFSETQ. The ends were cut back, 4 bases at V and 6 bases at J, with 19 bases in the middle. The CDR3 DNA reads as TGCGCCAGCAGCCAAGAGTGGCGGCAGATCAATGGCTACACCTTC. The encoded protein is CASSQEWRQINGYTF.

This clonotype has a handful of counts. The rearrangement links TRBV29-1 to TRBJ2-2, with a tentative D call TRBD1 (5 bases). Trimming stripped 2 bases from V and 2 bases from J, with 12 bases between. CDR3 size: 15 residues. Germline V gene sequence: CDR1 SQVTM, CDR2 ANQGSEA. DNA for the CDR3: TGCAGCGTTGAACCCAGGGCGAGTAACACCGGGGAGCTGTTTTTT. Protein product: CSVEPRASNTGELFF.

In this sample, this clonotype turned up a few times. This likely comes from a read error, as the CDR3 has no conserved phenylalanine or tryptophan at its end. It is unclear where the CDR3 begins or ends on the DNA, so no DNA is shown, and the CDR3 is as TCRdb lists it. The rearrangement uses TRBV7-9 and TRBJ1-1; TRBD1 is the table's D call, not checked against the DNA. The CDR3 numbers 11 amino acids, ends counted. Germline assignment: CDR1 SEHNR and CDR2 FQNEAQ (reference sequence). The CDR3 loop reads CASSPGRLLLR.

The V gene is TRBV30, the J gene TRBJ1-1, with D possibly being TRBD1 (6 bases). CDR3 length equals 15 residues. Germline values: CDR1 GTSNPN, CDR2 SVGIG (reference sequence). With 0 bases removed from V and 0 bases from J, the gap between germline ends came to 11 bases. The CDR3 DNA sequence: TGTGCCTGGAGTGTACGCGGGGGCTTGAACACTGAAGCTTTCTTT. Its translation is CAWSVRGGLNTEAFF.

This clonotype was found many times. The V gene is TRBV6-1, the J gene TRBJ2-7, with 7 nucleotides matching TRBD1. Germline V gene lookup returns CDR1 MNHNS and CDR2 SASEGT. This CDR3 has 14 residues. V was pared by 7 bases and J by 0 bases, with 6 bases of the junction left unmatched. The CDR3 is CASTRTGFSYEQYF. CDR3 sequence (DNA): TGTGCCAGCACCAGGACAGGCTTCTCCTACGAGCAGTACTTC.

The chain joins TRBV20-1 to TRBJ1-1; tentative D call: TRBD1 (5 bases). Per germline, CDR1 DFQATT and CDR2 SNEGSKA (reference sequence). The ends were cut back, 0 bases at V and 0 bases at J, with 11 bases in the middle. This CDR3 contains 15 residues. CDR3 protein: CSAREPQGMNTEAFF. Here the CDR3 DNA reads TGCAGTGCTAGAGAGCCCCAGGGAATGAACACTGAAGCTTTCTTT.

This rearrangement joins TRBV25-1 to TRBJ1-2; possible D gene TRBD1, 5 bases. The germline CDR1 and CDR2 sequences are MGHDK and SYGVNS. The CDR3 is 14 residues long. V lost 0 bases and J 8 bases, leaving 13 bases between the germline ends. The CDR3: CASSEYPGGYGYTF. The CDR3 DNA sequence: TGTGCCAGCAGTGAATATCCGGGGGGTTACGGCTACACCTTC.

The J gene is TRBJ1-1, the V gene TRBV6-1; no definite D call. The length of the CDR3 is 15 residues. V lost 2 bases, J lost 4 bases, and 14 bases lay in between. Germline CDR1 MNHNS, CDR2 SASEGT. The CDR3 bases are TGTGCCAGCAGTGAACAACAGAAAGCGATCACTGAAGCTTTCTTT. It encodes CASSEQQKAITEAFF.

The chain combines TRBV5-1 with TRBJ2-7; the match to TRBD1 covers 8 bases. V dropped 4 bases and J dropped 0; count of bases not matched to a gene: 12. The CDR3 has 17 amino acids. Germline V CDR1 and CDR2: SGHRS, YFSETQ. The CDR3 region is CASSGGTGGRGSYEQYF. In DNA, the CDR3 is TGCGCCAGCAGCGGCGGGACAGGAGGAAGGGGCTCCTACGAGCAGTACTTC.

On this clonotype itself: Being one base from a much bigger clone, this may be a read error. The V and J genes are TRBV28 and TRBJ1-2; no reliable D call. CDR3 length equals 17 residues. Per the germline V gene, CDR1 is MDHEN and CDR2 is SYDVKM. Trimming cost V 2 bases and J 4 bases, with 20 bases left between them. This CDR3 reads CASSLRARRTPGYGYTF. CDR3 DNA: TGTGCCAGCAGTTTAAGGGCAAGGCGCACCCCTGGCTATGGCTACACCTTC.